These 5 T cell receptor beta chains originate from one sample sequenced in a study of blood T cell repertoires in COVID-19 (dated by TCRdb to the early 2020s). Libraries were prepared through the immunoSEQ multiplex PCR assay. TCRdb's version of the immuneACCESS table is confined to in-frame rearrangements and falls short of the full clone set. An unresolved V gene accounts for under half of the shortfall where checked; the remainder is of unknown origin. For this sample there are around 20,000 clones; around 87% appear just once. Together, the top ten hold 17% of the sample. Sequencing was done on a sample of peripheral blood. These TCRs come from a man aged 70-80 years with acute or convalescent COVID-19.

This rearrangement joins TRBV5-1 to TRBJ1-1; 10 bases map to TRBD1. From germline, CDR1 is SGHRS and CDR2 YFSETQ. V was pared by 3 bases and J by 4 bases, with 6 bases of the junction left unmatched. CDR3 length equals 15 residues. CDR3 region: CASSSGQGDGTEAFF. The CDR3 nucleotides read TGCGCCAGCAGCTCCGGACAGGGGGACGGCACTGAAGCTTTCTTT. Based on the CDR3 plus reference TRBV5-1 and TRBJ1-1, the full variable domain is KAGVTQTPRYLIKTRGQQVTLSCSPISGHRSVSWYQQTPGQGLQFLFEYFSETQRNKGNFPGRFSGRQFSNSRSEMNVSTLELGDSALYLCASSSGQGDGTEAFFGQGTRLTVV.

The chain links TRBV7-9 to TRBJ2-1; TRBD2 agrees at 11 bases. Germline V lookup: CDR1 SEHNR, CDR2 FQNEAQ (reference sequence). J gave up 6 bases and V 6 bases, and 10 bases lay outside the gene matches. There are 16 residues in the CDR3. The chain's CDR3 is CASRPGLAAFGNEQFF. The CDR3 DNA is TGTGCCAGCAGACCGGGACTAGCGGCGTTCGGCAATGAGCAGTTCTTC.

This chain joins TRBV10-3 and TRBJ1-4; D gene uncertain. Germline V CDR1 and CDR2: ENHRY, SYGVKD. V shed 4 bases and J shed 2 bases, with 8 bases lying between them. The CDR3 has 14 amino acids. DNA of the CDR3: TGTGCCATCAGTGGAGGGCTGACTAATGAAAAACTGTTTTTT. Its protein is CAISGGLTNEKLFF.

The V call is TRBV19, the J call TRBJ2-7; 7 positions agree with TRBD1. The CDR3 sequence is 17 residues long. CDR1 LNHDA and CDR2 SQIVND come from the germline V gene (reference sequence). Germline trimming cut 1 base from V and 3 bases from J; bases unmatched to any gene: 12. The CDR3 reads CASSIGGGSYSFYEQYF. The CDR3 DNA reads as TGTGCCAGTAGTATAGGAGGGGGCAGTTACTCGTTCTACGAGCAGTACTTC.

The J gene is TRBJ1-1, the V gene TRBV5-4; TRBD1 agrees at 7 bases. After removal of 1 base from V and 6 bases from J, the junction contained 6 bases not matched to a gene. The V gene's germline CDR1 is SGHNT and CDR2 YYREEE (reference sequence). The CDR3 loop spans 14 amino acids. In DNA, the CDR3 is TGTGCCAGCAGCTTGCTAACAGGGGCGGCTGAAGCTTTCTTT. This gives the protein CASSLLTGAAEAFF.